In this sample, the clone carrying this TCR beta chain turned up many times. This sample is drawn from a study of spatial heterogeneity in lung cancer. V shed 7 bases, J shed 7 bases, and the junction held 9 bases outside the gene matches. The CDR3 covers 15 residues. Germline CDR1 is SQVTM and CDR2 is ANQGSEA. Time point in this sample: sample taken at primary tumor resection. The authors sequenced whole RNA from tumor, nontumor lung or frozen PBMC without sorting. In TCRdb, the 5' RACE reads were re-called with MiXCR into one record per CDR3 protein. The repertoire has about 36,000 distinct CDR3 sequences, roughly 5.5% of them found once; the top ten carry 29%.

This chain uses TRBV29-1 with TRBJ2-1; 14 positions match TRBD2. This clonotype originated in a female donor with early-stage non-small cell lung cancer. Specimen: PBMCs, collected at surgery. CDR3 region: CSAMTSGGAGNEQFF. The CDR3 coding sequence is TGCAGCGCTATGACTAGCGGGGGGGCTGGTAATGAGCAGTTCTTC.